This TCR beta chain emerged from a study of beta chain features in type 1 diabetes. The ends lost 8 bases at V and 10 bases at J; junction bases unmatched: 6. The CDR3 is 11 residues long. Germline V gene data show CDR1 as SNHLY and CDR2 as FYNNEI. Comments on this clone: Its antigen is currently unknown.

General study findings and limits: Shorter TCRB CDR3s, moderately but significantly so, marked every one of the four CD4+ subsets in Type 1 diabetes patients. Equally in patients and controls, PCR might preferentially amplify shorter templates. The study found fewer insertions and more deletions at VDJ junctions in type 1 diabetes patients.

cDNA synthesis used the whole RNA isolate, giving expressed TCRB sequences. There were 3.5 million to 4.5 million reads on average in the naive, central memory and regulatory T cell samples. This table comes from immunoSEQ multiplex PCR, and its TCRdb copy is limited to in-frame clones, with some not included. The sample records 360,000 or so clones, around 20% being singletons. The source is a woman under 30 in good health. Sequences were obtained from naive CD4+ T cells from blood. This rearrangement joins TRBV2 to TRBJ1-1; 8 positions match TRBD1. The CDR3 spells CASDRGEVAFF. CDR3 bases: TGTGCCAGCGACAGGGGAGAAGTAGCTTTCTTT.